One sample yielded the 5 T cell receptor beta chains listed below, sequenced in a study of T cells after yellow fever vaccination. MiXCR was run by TCRdb on the 5' RACE reads, yielding one entry per CDR3 protein. The sample shows some 300,000 distinct CDR3 sequences, around 3.6% of them seen only once. This specimen was PBMCs, taken on the day of the yellow fever booster vaccination. The receptors here all came from a man younger than 30 who received the YFV17D yellow fever vaccine.

This clonotype was detected only a few times. The V call is TRBV6-5, the J call TRBJ1-5; TRBD1 matches at 7 bases. The CDR3 contains 16 residues. CDR1 is MNHEY and CDR2 is SVGAGI in the germline V gene. V shed 5 bases and J 0 bases; nucleotides not matched to a gene: 7. As DNA, the CDR3 is TGTGCCAGCAGTAGAACCGGGACAGTTAGCAATCAGCCCCAGCATTTT. Translated, it gives CASSRTGTVSNQPQHF.

This clonotype was found many times. This rearrangement joins TRBV7-2 to TRBJ2-5; D is possibly TRBD2 (6 bases). Trimming cost V 5 bases and J 6 bases, with 19 bases left between them. The V gene's germline CDR1 is SGHTA and CDR2 FQGNSA. The CDR3 sequence is 15 residues long. The CDR3 DNA reads as TGTGCCAGCAGCCTAGTGGCAACTAGCATCCAGACCCAGTACTTC. Translated, it gives CASSLVATSIQTQYF.

The rearrangement uses TRBV12-3 or TRBV12-4 and TRBJ1-4; weak D call: TRBD1 (5 bases). The length of the CDR3 is 14 residues. V was pared by 6 bases and J by 0 bases, with 8 bases between. The CDR3 here is CASSRVATNEKLFF. CDR3 sequence (DNA): TGTGCCAGCAGCAGGGTGGCAACTAATGAAAAACTGTTTTTT.

This clonotype was seen more than once but under ten times. The chain recombines TRBV24-1 with TRBJ2-7; 9 nucleotides agree with TRBD1. CDR3 length: 15 amino acids. Losses at the gene ends were 5 bases for V and 4 bases for J; bases not matched to a gene: 8. Germline assignment: CDR1 KGHDR and CDR2 SFDVKD. The CDR3 DNA is TGTGCCACCAGTGGCCGGGACAGGGTGGAGTACGAGCAGTACGTC. Amino acid sequence: CATSGRDRVEYEQYV.

The CDR3 DNA is TGTGCCAGCCGGAGGAACAATGAGCAGTTCTTC. It specifies CASRRNNEQFF. The rearrangement links TRBV6-1 to TRBJ2-1; D might be TRBD2 (5 bases). CDR1 and CDR2 (germline): MNHNS, SASEGT. The CDR3 consists of 11 residues. V lost 8 bases, J lost 5 bases, and 7 bases lay in between.